This T cell receptor (beta chain) was obtained from a study of cytomegalovirus exposure and HLA in healthy donors (dated by TCRdb to about 2017). Study-wide context: A later analysis indicated that the 95 to 150 validation repertoires were generated on the platform also employed for the roughly 720 repertoires of the first cohort. The study combined high-throughput TCR immunosequencing, statistical association of individual TCRs with disease status, and machine learning to predict cytomegalovirus infection status. The study was designed to test whether signatures of past pathogen exposure could be identified by cataloging public T cell receptors. Along with the approximately 670-subject first cohort, a separate validation cohort of over a hundred different subjects was used. Study-wide conclusions, independent of this receptor: Subsequent analysis determined that TCRs grouped into clusters in the first cohort also showed a tendency toward co-occurrence across the roughly 120 validation repertoires, and 94% of cluster scores exceeded 0. Across donors, most TCR sequences were observed very rarely, whereas some public TCRs were present in many individuals. The study gave a list of around 170 TCR beta chains associated with cytomegalovirus. A later analysis lacked HLA typing for the validation cohort, so it scored co-occurrence in that cohort across all 120 repertoires. The classifier was reported to diagnose cytomegalovirus status with high specificity and sensitivity in both the original and validation cohorts. A few of the identified cytomegalovirus-associated TCR beta chains were confirmed in vitro to be specific for cytomegalovirus antigens. The authors suggested that the approach could potentially be generalized to other disease states and immunological phenotypes.

The library came from the immunoSEQ multiplex PCR assay. The study's processing was this. A statistical classification framework was built for diagnosing cytomegalovirus status from the catalog of TCR beta chain sequences. TCRdb limited this immuneACCESS table to in-frame rearrangements with V and J called. A share of clones is missing; checked studies link under half to unresolved V genes, and the rest is unexplained. The D gene and trimming were derived from the DNA, and the V and J assignments and clone size from that table. In all, the sample holds under 200,000 clones, and about 81% of those were seen once. Of the sample, less than 1.5% falls within the top ten clones. The donors belonged to the validation cohort of under 150 subjects, which was separate from the roughly 670-subject first cohort. Regarding this clone: The clone's antigen remains unknown. Within one base of it there is no much larger clone, and no base qualities were kept.

The germline V gene encodes CDR1 SGHTA and CDR2 FQGTGA. V loses 1 base at its end and J loses 5 bases; junction bases beyond the gene matches: 7. The CDR3 numbers 16 residues from cysteine through phenylalanine. Only the CDR3 DNA is retained, 48 bases long and in frame from the first base. The sequenced sample was PBMCs. This sequence uses TRBV7-3 and TRBJ2-5; 10 bases in between match TRBD1. This receptor was taken from a woman younger than 45 in good health and CMV-seronegative. The nucleotide sequence reads TGTGCCAGCAGCTTAAAGCCAGACAGGGGGCGGGAGACCCAGTACTTC. It is translated as CASSLKPDRGRETQYF. The full variable domain, with segments outside the CDR3 supplied by the reference TRBV7-3 and TRBJ2-5 proteins, appears as GAGVSQTPSNKVTEKGKYVELRCDPISGHTALYWYRQSLGQGPEFLIYFQGTGAADDSGLPNDRFFAVRPEGSVSTLKIQRTERGDSAVYLCASSLKPDRGRETQYFGPGTRLLVL.